The sequence of this TCR beta chain was determined in a study of blood T cells in healthy people across ages. Findings and limits, study-wide: Donor CMV infection status was unknown, possibly confounding age-related changes in expanded clonotypes. The lack of PBMC sorting stopped any conclusive naive versus antigen-experienced comparison.

With a J-beta primer mix and a sample-barcoded 5' primer, a second PCR ran 7 to 11 cycles. TCRdb reprocessed the 5' RACE reads via MiXCR and lists one record per CDR3 protein. The sample contains 540,000 or so distinct CDR3 sequences, less than 60% of which appear only once. Whenever a sample was processed, at least 6 million PBMCs were isolated. Each sample yielded at least 5.5 micrograms of PBMC total RNA. As to this clonotype: The antigen remains unidentified.

The CDR3 consists of 15 residues. The chain links TRBV21-1 to TRBJ1-2. TRBV21-1 has pseudogene status. The sequence was obtained from a man of 80 years or more in good health. The sequencing input was blood. CDR3 loop: CASSSATSGSYGYTF. The CDR3 nucleotides read TGTGCCAGCAGCTCCGCGACCAGTGGAAGCTATGGCTACACCTTC.